The sequence of this TCR beta chain was determined in a study of shared clonotypes between healthy human individuals. Generated by immunoSEQ multiplex PCR, the TCRdb table keeps only in-frame clones and is missing some. The sample consists of tens of thousands of clones, 62% of them appearing once. Sequenced material: memory CD8+ T cells sorted from blood. The subset is: CD45RO+ cells pooled with CCR7-negative TemRA cells. This clonotype was obtained from a man aged 25 to 45 in good health.

CDR3 coding DNA: TGCGCCAGCAGTGAGTCCGGGACAAACGCCTACGAGCAGTACTTC. Its translation: CASSESGTNAYEQYF. The chain employs TRBV10-2 and TRBJ2-7, with D maybe TRBD1 (6 bases). The CDR3 is 15 residues long. The V and J ends lost 0 bases and 2 bases respectively, with 11 bases between them. Per germline, CDR1 WSHSY and CDR2 SAAADI.